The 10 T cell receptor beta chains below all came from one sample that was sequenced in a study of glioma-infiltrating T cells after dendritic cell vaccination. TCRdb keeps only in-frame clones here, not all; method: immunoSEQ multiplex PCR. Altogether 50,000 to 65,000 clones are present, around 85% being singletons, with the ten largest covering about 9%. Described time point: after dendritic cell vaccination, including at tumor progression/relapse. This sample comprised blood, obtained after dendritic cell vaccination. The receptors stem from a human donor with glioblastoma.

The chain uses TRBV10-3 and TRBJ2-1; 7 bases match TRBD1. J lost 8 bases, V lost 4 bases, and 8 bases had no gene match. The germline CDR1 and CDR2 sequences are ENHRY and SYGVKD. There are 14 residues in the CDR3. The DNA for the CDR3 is TGTGCCATCAGTGGCCAGACAGGGATCGATGAGCAGTTCTTC. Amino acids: CAISGQTGIDEQFF.

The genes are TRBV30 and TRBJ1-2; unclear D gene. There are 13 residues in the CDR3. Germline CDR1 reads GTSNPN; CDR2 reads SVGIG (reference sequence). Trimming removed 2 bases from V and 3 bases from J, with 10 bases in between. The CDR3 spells CAWSPRVDYGYTF. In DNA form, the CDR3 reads TGTGCCTGGAGTCCCCGGGTTGACTATGGCTACACCTTC.

CDR3: CASSVEALMNTEAFF. CDR3 nucleotide sequence: TGTGCCAGCAGCGTAGAAGCCCTGATGAACACTGAAGCTTTCTTT. V gene TRBV9 combines with J gene TRBJ1-1; D ambiguous. CDR1 is SGDLS and CDR2 is YYNGEE in the germline V gene. Between the trimmed V and J ends, which lost 0 bases and 0 bases, there was a span of 9 bases. This CDR3 has 15 residues.

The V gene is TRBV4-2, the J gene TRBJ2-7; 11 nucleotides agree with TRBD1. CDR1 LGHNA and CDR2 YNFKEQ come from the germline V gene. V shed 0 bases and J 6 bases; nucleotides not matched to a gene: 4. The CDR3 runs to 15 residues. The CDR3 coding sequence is TGTGCCAGCAGCCAAGAGACAGGACAGGGGGCCGAGCAGTACTTC. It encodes CASSQETGQGAEQYF.

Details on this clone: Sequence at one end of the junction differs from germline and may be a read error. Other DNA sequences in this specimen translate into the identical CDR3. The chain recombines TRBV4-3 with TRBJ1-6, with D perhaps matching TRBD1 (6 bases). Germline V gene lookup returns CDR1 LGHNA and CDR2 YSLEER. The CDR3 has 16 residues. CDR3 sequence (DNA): TGCGCCAGCAGCCAACAAAGAGGACAGTATAATTCCCCCCTCCACTTT. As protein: CASSQQRGQYNSPLHF.

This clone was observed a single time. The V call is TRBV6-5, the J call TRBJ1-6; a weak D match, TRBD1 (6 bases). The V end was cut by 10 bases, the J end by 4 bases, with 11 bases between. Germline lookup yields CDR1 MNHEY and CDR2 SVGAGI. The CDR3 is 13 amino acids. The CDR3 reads CATRGPYNSPLHF. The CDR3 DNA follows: TGTGCCACCAGGGGCCCGTATAATTCACCCCTCCACTTT.

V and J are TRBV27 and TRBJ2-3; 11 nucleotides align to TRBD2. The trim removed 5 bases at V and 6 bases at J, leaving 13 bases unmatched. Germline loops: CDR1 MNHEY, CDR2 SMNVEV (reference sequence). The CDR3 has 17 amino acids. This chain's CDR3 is CASSPHTSGGPGDTQYF. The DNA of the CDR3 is TGTGCCAGCAGTCCACATACTAGCGGGGGCCCGGGGGATACGCAGTATTTT.

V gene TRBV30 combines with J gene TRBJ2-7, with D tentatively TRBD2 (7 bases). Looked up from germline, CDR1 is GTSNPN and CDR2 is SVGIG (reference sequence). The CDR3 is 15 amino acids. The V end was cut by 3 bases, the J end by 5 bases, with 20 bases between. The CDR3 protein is CAWSPSPRGANEQYF. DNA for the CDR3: TGTGCCTGGAGCCCCTCCCCCCGGGGGGCCAACGAGCAGTACTTC. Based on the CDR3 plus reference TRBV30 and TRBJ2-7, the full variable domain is SQTIHQWPATLVQPVGSPLSLECTVEGTSNPNLYWYRQAAGRGLQLLFYSVGIGQISSEVPQNLSASRPQDRQFILSSKKLLLSDSGFYLCAWSPSPRGANEQYFGPGTRLTVT.

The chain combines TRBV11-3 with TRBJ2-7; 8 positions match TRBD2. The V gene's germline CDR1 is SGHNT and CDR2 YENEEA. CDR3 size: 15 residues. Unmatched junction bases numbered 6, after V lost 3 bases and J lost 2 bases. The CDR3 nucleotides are TGTGCCAGCAGCTTCGGGGGGGCAGTTCCCTACGAGCAGTACTTC. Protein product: CASSFGGAVPYEQYF.

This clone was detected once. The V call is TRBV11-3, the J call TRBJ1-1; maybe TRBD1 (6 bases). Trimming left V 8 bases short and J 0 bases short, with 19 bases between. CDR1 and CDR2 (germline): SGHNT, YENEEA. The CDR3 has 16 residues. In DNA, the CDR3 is TGTGCCAGCGGCCGGGGGGGCGGCTTCATGAACACTGAAGCTTTCTTT. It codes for CASGRGGGFMNTEAFF.